The rows below give T cell receptor beta chains drawn from one sample of a study of cytotoxic CD8 clonotypes in ibrutinib-treated CLL. Sequencing used immunoSEQ multiplex PCR; TCRdb keeps in-frame clones, though not all of them. Of more than 50,000 clones in the sample, roughly 50% were seen once. The sample in question was PBMCs, obtained after 12 months of ibrutinib treatment. These receptors originate from a human donor with chronic lymphocytic leukemia. The CDR3 runs from the conserved cysteine through the conserved F or W. Each record gives: J gene, D gene, V gene, clone size, CDR3 DNA, CDR3 protein. A D gene is named only where the DNA matches it firmly. Size values are once, few and many counts, or a class for expanded clones, and some rows have none.

j_call: TRBJ2-7
d_call: TRBD1
v_call: TRBV7-6
clone_size: once
cdr3_nt: TGTGCCAGCAGCTTAGGGCAACAGGGGGCGAGCTACGAGCAGTACTTC
cdr3_aa: CASSLGQQGASYEQYF

j_call: TRBJ2-3
d_call: TRBD2
v_call: TRBV10-3
clone_size: few
cdr3_nt: TGTGCCATCAGTGGAACTAGCGGGAGGGCCGCCGAAGATACGCAGTATTTT
cdr3_aa: CAISGTSGRAAEDTQYF

j_call: TRBJ1-1
d_call: TRBD1
v_call: TRBV5-4
clone_size: .
cdr3_nt: TGTGCCAGCAGCATTCCGGGACAGGATGAAGCTTTCTTT
cdr3_aa: CASSIPGQDEAFF

j_call: TRBJ1-1
d_call: TRBD1
v_call: TRBV5-1
clone_size: .
cdr3_nt: TGCGCCAGCAGCATCTCAATTAGACCGGGGACAGCGAACACTGAAGCTTTCTTT
cdr3_aa: CASSISIRPGTANTEAFF

j_call: TRBJ1-1
d_call: TRBD1
v_call: TRBV5-5
clone_size: .
cdr3_nt: TGTGCCAGCAGCCCACGGACAGGCATGAACACTGAAGCTTTCTTT
cdr3_aa: CASSPRTGMNTEAFF

j_call: TRBJ2-7
d_call: .
v_call: TRBV6-5
clone_size: .
cdr3_nt: TGTGCCAGCAGTTATGGGTCCGCCGCTCCCTACGAGCAGTACTTC
cdr3_aa: CASSYGSAAPYEQYF

j_call: TRBJ2-7
d_call: .
v_call: TRBV19
clone_size: .
cdr3_nt: TGTGCCAGTAGTATGCCGGGTGCGCTGATCGGGCAGTACTTC
cdr3_aa: CASSMPGALIGQYF

j_call: TRBJ1-1
d_call: .
v_call: TRBV28
clone_size: .
cdr3_nt: TGTGCCAGCACTCTTGGGTCGGGGGTTTCTTCTGAAGCTTTCTTT
cdr3_aa: CASTLGSGVSSEAFF

j_call: TRBJ1-5
d_call: .
v_call: TRBV27
clone_size: .
cdr3_nt: TGTGCCAGCAGTTTCGGCTCAGGATTACAGCCCCAGCATTTT
cdr3_aa: CASSFGSGLQPQHF

j_call: TRBJ2-5
d_call: TRBD2
v_call: TRBV27
clone_size: .
cdr3_nt: TGTGCCAGCAGTTTCGAAGCGGGAGGTGTGACCCAGTACTTC
cdr3_aa: CASSFEAGGVTQYF

j_call: TRBJ1-1
d_call: .
v_call: TRBV5-4
clone_size: few
cdr3_nt: TGTGCCAGCAGCCGAAAGCCTGAAGCGAACACTGAAGCTTTCTTT
cdr3_aa: CASSRKPEANTEAFF

j_call: TRBJ1-1
d_call: .
v_call: TRBV7-8
clone_size: .
cdr3_nt: TGTGCCAGCAGCTTAGGCCGCCTCCCTGGACTTCGGGAAGCTTTCTTT
cdr3_aa: CASSLGRLPGLREAFF

j_call: TRBJ1-4
d_call: .
v_call: TRBV10-3
clone_size: .
cdr3_nt: TGTGCCATCAGTGAGTCTGGGGAGTCTAATGAAAAACTGTTTTTT
cdr3_aa: CAISESGESNEKLFF

j_call: TRBJ1-5
d_call: .
v_call: TRBV15
clone_size: .
cdr3_nt: TGTGCCACCAGCGGAAGGACAGTGGGCAATCAGCCCCAGCATTTT
cdr3_aa: CATSGRTVGNQPQHF

j_call: TRBJ2-5
d_call: TRBD2
v_call: TRBV5-6
clone_size: .
cdr3_nt: TGTGCCAGCAGCTTACCGGGACTAGCGAGGGAGACCCAGTACTTC
cdr3_aa: CASSLPGLARETQYF

j_call: TRBJ1-3
d_call: .
v_call: TRBV6-6
clone_size: .
cdr3_nt: TGTGCCAGCAGTTCGACCCCCTCTGGAAACACCATATATTTT
cdr3_aa: CASSSTPSGNTIYF

j_call: TRBJ2-3
d_call: TRBD1
v_call: TRBV11-2
clone_size: .
cdr3_nt: TGTGCCAGCAGCTTAGGACAGGGATGGACAGATACGCAGTATTTT
cdr3_aa: CASSLGQGWTDTQYF

j_call: TRBJ1-4
d_call: .
v_call: TRBV2
clone_size: .
cdr3_nt: TGTGCCAGCAGGTATACCGGGACAACCCATGAAAAACTGTTTTTT
cdr3_aa: CASRYTGTTHEKLFF

j_call: TRBJ2-3
d_call: .
v_call: TRBV5-6
clone_size: few
cdr3_nt: TGTGCCAGCAGCTCGACAGATACGCAGTATTTT
cdr3_aa: CASSSTDTQYF

j_call: TRBJ2-3
d_call: .
v_call: TRBV6-1
clone_size: .
cdr3_nt: TGTGCCAGCAGGGCGACTCGACCGCAGGCCGATACGCAGTATTTT
cdr3_aa: CASRATRPQADTQYF

j_call: TRBJ2-3
d_call: TRBD1
v_call: TRBV11-2
clone_size: many
cdr3_nt: TGTGCCAGCAGCACCATACAGGGGAAGGCAGATACGCAGTATTTT
cdr3_aa: CASSTIQGKADTQYF

j_call: TRBJ1-6
d_call: .
v_call: TRBV27
clone_size: .
cdr3_nt: TGTGCCAGCAGGCCAGGAACGAATTCACCCCTCCACTTT
cdr3_aa: CASRPGTNSPLHF

j_call: TRBJ2-4
d_call: .
v_call: TRBV25-1
clone_size: .
cdr3_nt: TGTGCCAGCAGTGAATATGTGGGGGGCGATCCCAAAAACATTCAGTACTTC
cdr3_aa: CASSEYVGGDPKNIQYF

j_call: TRBJ2-3
d_call: .
v_call: TRBV4-2
clone_size: few
cdr3_nt: TGTGCCACCCGTAGCGGTAGCACAGATACGCAGTATTTT
cdr3_aa: CATRSGSTDTQYF

j_call: TRBJ2-7
d_call: TRBD2
v_call: TRBV10-3
clone_size: .
cdr3_nt: TGTGCCATCAGTGAGCCTCAGGGAGGGAGCTACGAGCAGTACTTC
cdr3_aa: CAISEPQGGSYEQYF

j_call: TRBJ2-5
d_call: TRBD2
v_call: TRBV5-4
clone_size: few
cdr3_nt: TGTGCCAGCAGCTTGACCGGGACTAGCAGGGAGACCCAGTACTTC
cdr3_aa: CASSLTGTSRETQYF

j_call: TRBJ2-2
d_call: .
v_call: TRBV18
clone_size: .
cdr3_nt: TGTGCCAGCTCTCCGACAAGGTCCAACTCCGGGGAGCTGTTTTTT
cdr3_aa: CASSPTRSNSGELFF

j_call: TRBJ1-5
d_call: .
v_call: TRBV4-1
clone_size: .
cdr3_nt: TGCGCCAGCAGCCAAGTAGTCCAGGGGAGCAATCAGCCCCAGCATTTT
cdr3_aa: CASSQVVQGSNQPQHF

j_call: TRBJ2-5
d_call: .
v_call: TRBV9
clone_size: .
cdr3_nt: TGTGCCAGCAGCTCCTTCGGTACAGGAGGGGAGACCCAGTACTTC
cdr3_aa: CASSSFGTGGETQYF

j_call: TRBJ2-2
d_call: TRBD1
v_call: TRBV5-1
clone_size: .
cdr3_nt: TGCGCCAGCAGCTCTAACATACCATCCGGGACAGGGTGGACTAATTCGAACACCGGGGAGCTGTTTTTT
cdr3_aa: CASSSNIPSGTGWTNSNTGELFF

j_call: TRBJ2-5
d_call: TRBD2
v_call: TRBV29-1
clone_size: .
cdr3_nt: TGCAGCGTTGACCGGACTAGGGGTGAGACCCAGTACTTC
cdr3_aa: CSVDRTRGETQYF

j_call: TRBJ2-5
d_call: .
v_call: TRBV14
clone_size: .
cdr3_nt: TGTGCCAGCAGCCAAGGAGTCTGGAGGAACCAAGAGACCCAGTACTTC
cdr3_aa: CASSQGVWRNQETQYF

j_call: TRBJ1-5
d_call: .
v_call: TRBV6-1
clone_size: .
cdr3_nt: TGTGCCAGCAGGGCGGGGGGGAGGGAGGATCAGCCCCAGCATTTT
cdr3_aa: CASRAGGREDQPQHF

j_call: TRBJ1-5
d_call: .
v_call: TRBV6-1
clone_size: .
cdr3_nt: TGTGCCAGCAGGGAAGGGGTTAGCAATCAGCCCCAGCATTTT
cdr3_aa: CASREGVSNQPQHF

j_call: TRBJ2-4
d_call: .
v_call: TRBV29-1
clone_size: few
cdr3_nt: TGCAGCGTTCGTGCAGCCAAAAACATTCAGTACTTC
cdr3_aa: CSVRAAKNIQYF

j_call: TRBJ1-1
d_call: .
v_call: TRBV6-1
clone_size: few
cdr3_nt: TGTGCCAGCAGTGCGTCGGGACACCCCGCTACCACTGAAGCTTTCTTT
cdr3_aa: CASSASGHPATTEAFF

j_call: TRBJ1-6
d_call: TRBD1
v_call: TRBV18
clone_size: .
cdr3_nt: TGTGCCAGCTCCCCGTCCGGGACAGGGAGGAATTCACCCCTCCACTTT
cdr3_aa: CASSPSGTGRNSPLHF

j_call: TRBJ2-3
d_call: .
v_call: TRBV29-1
clone_size: few
cdr3_nt: TGCAGCGTTATTTCGACAGATAGCACAGATACGCAGTATTTT
cdr3_aa: CSVISTDSTDTQYF

j_call: TRBJ1-5
d_call: .
v_call: TRBV28
clone_size: .
cdr3_nt: TGTGCCAGCAGATTCGGGGTATCGTCCCTTCAGCCCCAGCATTTT
cdr3_aa: CASRFGVSSLQPQHF

j_call: TRBJ2-7
d_call: .
v_call: TRBV6-5
clone_size: .
cdr3_nt: TGTGCCAGCAGTTACTCCGGGACCACCCCCTACGAGCAGTACTTC
cdr3_aa: CASSYSGTTPYEQYF

j_call: TRBJ2-3
d_call: TRBD1
v_call: TRBV5-3
clone_size: .
cdr3_nt: TGTGCCAGCAGCGCCGGACAGGCCCGCACAGATACGCAGTATTTT
cdr3_aa: CASSAGQARTDTQYF

j_call: TRBJ2-1
d_call: TRBD2
v_call: TRBV7-2
clone_size: .
cdr3_nt: TGTGCCAGCAGCTTAGTGGGACTAGGGAGAGATGAGCAGTTCTTC
cdr3_aa: CASSLVGLGRDEQFF

j_call: TRBJ2-2
d_call: .
v_call: TRBV6-6
clone_size: .
cdr3_nt: TGTGCCAGCACTACGGGGTGGTACACCGGGGAGCTGTTTTTT
cdr3_aa: CASTTGWYTGELFF

j_call: TRBJ1-2
d_call: .
v_call: TRBV30
clone_size: .
cdr3_nt: TGTGCCTGGAGTGTAGGGTGGGGTAGTAGCTATGGCTACACCTTC
cdr3_aa: CAWSVGWGSSYGYTF

j_call: TRBJ2-1
d_call: .
v_call: TRBV20-1
clone_size: many
cdr3_nt: TGCAGTGCTAGCGGGAGAGAGCAGTTCTTC
cdr3_aa: CSASGREQFF

j_call: TRBJ2-1
d_call: .
v_call: TRBV21-1
clone_size: .
cdr3_nt: TGTGCCAGCAGCAAAGACGGTAGCGGGGGGGCCAATGAGCAGTTCTTC
cdr3_aa: CASSKDGSGGANEQFF

j_call: TRBJ1-1
d_call: .
v_call: TRBV7-6
clone_size: .
cdr3_nt: TGTGCCAGCAGCTTATCGGTTTCAGCCGGTAGAGAAGCTTTCTTT
cdr3_aa: CASSLSVSAGREAFF

j_call: TRBJ1-2
d_call: .
v_call: TRBV9
clone_size: few
cdr3_nt: TGTGCCAGCAGCGTAGCTGGTGCCGTGGGTGGCTACACCTTC
cdr3_aa: CASSVAGAVGGYTF

j_call: TRBJ2-1
d_call: TRBD2
v_call: TRBV14
clone_size: .
cdr3_nt: TGTGCCAGCAGCCAAGAGACTAGCGGGGGCTGGTGGTACAATGAGCAGTTCTTC
cdr3_aa: CASSQETSGGWWYNEQFF

j_call: TRBJ2-3
d_call: TRBD2
v_call: TRBV19
clone_size: .
cdr3_nt: TGTGCCAGTGCCCCTAGCGGGAGGCTACTTACGCAGTATTTT
cdr3_aa: CASAPSGRLLTQYF

j_call: TRBJ1-6
d_call: .
v_call: TRBV4-1
clone_size: few
cdr3_nt: TGCGCCAGCAGCCAAGAAGCACCCTCGGGCTCCTATAATTCACCCCTCCACTTT
cdr3_aa: CASSQEAPSGSYNSPLHF

j_call: TRBJ2-7
d_call: .
v_call: TRBV11-2
clone_size: .
cdr3_nt: TGTGCCAGCAGCTCTAGGCCCGGGGCTCCCGAGCAGTACTTC
cdr3_aa: CASSSRPGAPEQYF

j_call: TRBJ1-2
d_call: .
v_call: TRBV20-1
clone_size: .
cdr3_nt: TGCAGTGCTAGAAGAGGGAGGGGCTACACCTTC
cdr3_aa: CSARRGRGYTF

j_call: TRBJ1-1
d_call: .
v_call: TRBV7-2
clone_size: .
cdr3_nt: TGTGCCAGCAGCTTAGAGGGGTTGAACACTGAAGCTTTCTTT
cdr3_aa: CASSLEGLNTEAFF

j_call: TRBJ2-1
d_call: .
v_call: TRBV5-1
clone_size: once
cdr3_nt: TGCGCCAGCAAGCAGGGAACTGGGGTACAAACAAATGAGCAGTTCTTC
cdr3_aa: CASKQGTGVQTNEQFF

j_call: TRBJ2-3
d_call: .
v_call: TRBV4-1
clone_size: .
cdr3_nt: TGCGCCAGCAGCCTCGTAGAGAGTGACACAGATACGCAGTATTTT
cdr3_aa: CASSLVESDTDTQYF

j_call: TRBJ2-7
d_call: .
v_call: TRBV29-1
clone_size: .
cdr3_nt: TGCAGCGCCCGGGACACCTTCTACGAGCAGTACTTC
cdr3_aa: CSARDTFYEQYF